The source of this T cell receptor (beta chain) is a study of Graves' ophthalmopathy and Graves' hyperthyroidism. Certain patients, namely those with other autoimmune diseases, uncontrolled infections, pregnancy or lactation, were excluded. Serum thyroxine and TRAb, along with clinical symptoms, thyroid ultrasound and orbital computed tomography, were what diagnosis relied on. Transcripts of RNA were the source for amplifying TCR beta CDR3 regions. Following a first-round RT-PCR that used HTBI primers, a second-round multiplex PCR was carried out. TCRdb ran MiXCR on the multiplex PCR reads and lists one entry per CDR3 protein. The top ten clones hold 8.5% to 9.5% of a sample with about 210,000 distinct CDR3 sequences, approximately 29% of them seen once. CDR1 KGHDR and CDR2 SFDVKD come from the germline V gene. The CDR3 sequence is 16 residues long. After removal of 0 bases from V and 4 bases from J, the junction contained 5 bases not matched to a gene.

This TCR was recovered from a man aged 50-59 years with Graves' ophthalmopathy. What was sequenced was peripheral blood. The rearrangement joins TRBV24-1 to TRBJ2-5; 9 bases map to TRBD1. CDR3 region: CATSDLTGGERETQYF. The CDR3 DNA is TGTGCCACCAGTGATTTGACAGGGGGCGAAAGAGAGACCCAGTACTTC.